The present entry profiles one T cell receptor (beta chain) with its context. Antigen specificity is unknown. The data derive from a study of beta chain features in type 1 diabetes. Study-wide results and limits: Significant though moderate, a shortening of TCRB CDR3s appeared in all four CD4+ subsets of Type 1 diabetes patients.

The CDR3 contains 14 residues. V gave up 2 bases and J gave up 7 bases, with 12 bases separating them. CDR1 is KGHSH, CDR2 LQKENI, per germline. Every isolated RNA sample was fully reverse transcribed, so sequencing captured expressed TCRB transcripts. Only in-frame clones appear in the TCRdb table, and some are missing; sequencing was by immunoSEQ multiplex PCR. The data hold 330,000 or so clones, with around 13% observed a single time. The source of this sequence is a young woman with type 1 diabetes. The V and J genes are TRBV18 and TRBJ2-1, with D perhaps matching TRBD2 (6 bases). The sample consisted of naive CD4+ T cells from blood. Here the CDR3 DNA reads TGTGCCAGCTCACCAACGGGGGTGGCAAATGAGCAGTTCTTC. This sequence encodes CASSPTGVANEQFF.